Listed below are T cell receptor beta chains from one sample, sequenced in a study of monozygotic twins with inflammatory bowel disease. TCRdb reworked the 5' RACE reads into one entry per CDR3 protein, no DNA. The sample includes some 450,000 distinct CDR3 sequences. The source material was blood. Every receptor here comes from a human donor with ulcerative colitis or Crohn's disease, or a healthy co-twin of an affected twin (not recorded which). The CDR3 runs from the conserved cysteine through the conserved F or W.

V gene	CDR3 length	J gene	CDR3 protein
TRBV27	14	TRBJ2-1	CASSTKEAYNEQFF
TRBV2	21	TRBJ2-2	CASRGASGGIAVRANTGELFF
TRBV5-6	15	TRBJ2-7	CASGWGQGSFYEQYF
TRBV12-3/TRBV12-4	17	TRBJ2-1	CASSFHPGQGSHNEQFF
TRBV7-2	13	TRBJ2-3	CASSRRTLDTQYF
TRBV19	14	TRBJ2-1	CASSVSDGYNEQFF
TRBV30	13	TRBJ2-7	CAWSPPGSYEQYF
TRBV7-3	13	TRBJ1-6	CASSILHGSPLHF
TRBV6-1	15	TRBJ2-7	CASSLTATSGYEQYF
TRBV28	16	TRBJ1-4	CASSLLNRGVGEKLFF
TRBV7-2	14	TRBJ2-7	CASSLGDRPFEQYF
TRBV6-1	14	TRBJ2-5	CASSAPGGKETQYF
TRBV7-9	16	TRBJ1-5	CASSPGGDNSNQPQHF
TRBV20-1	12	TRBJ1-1	CRPSNGGTEAFF
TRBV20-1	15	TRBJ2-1	CSARAGERSYNEQFF
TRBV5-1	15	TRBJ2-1	CASSQTGVSYNEQFF
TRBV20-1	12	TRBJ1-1	CSAIRGATEAFF
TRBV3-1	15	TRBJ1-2	CASSQSAGGRTGYTF
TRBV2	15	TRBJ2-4	CASSGTAIAKNIQYF
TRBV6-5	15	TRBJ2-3	CASSFRQGATDTQYF
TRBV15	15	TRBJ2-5	CATSRGRTAQETQYF
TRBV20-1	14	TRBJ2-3	CSANRGAVRDTQYF
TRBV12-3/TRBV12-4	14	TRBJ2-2	CASRRQGHTGELFF
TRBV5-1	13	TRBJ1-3	CASSPGHGNTIYF
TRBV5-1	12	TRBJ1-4	CASSLEEEKLFF
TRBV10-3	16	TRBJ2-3	CAISGNRGRDTDTQYF
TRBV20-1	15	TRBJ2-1	CSARDLRERNNEQFF
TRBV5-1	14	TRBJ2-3	CASSPAGGADTQYF
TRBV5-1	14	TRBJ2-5	CASFTPGGEETQYF
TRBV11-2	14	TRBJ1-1	CASSGATVNTEAFF
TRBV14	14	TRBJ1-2	CASSQGVGSYGYTF
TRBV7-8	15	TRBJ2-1	CASSLARQGGDEQFF
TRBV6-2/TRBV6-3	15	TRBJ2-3	CASSYRGPGTDTQYF
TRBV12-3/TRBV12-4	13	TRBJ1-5	CASSKQVNQPQHF
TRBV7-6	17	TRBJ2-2	CASSLGTSGRAAGELFF
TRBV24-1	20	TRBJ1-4	CATQKAKDRGRNPTNEKLFF
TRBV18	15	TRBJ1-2	CASSLQQLPNYGYTF
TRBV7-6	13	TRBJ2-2	CASSPRLSGELFF
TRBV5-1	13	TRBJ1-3	CASSFDSGNTIYF
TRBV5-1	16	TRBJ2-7	CASSLTIGTGVDEQYF
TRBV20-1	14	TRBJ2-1	CSAFLAGGSNEQFF
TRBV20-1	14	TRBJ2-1	CSARGGLAGDEQFF
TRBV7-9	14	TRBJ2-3	CASSSSRVTDTQYF
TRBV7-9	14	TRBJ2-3	CASSLQGVVDTQYF
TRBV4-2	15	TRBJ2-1	CASSLIGGGRNEQFF
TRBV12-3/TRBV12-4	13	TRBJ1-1	CASRIRENTEAFF
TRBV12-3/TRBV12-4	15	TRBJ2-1	CASSFLEMAGNEQFF
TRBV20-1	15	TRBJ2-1	CSARDGSGSYNEQFF
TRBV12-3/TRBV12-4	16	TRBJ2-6	CAVSGLPSSGANVLTF
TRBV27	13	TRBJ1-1	CASRTQGRTEAFF
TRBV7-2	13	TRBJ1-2	CASSLGGRDSGCF